What follows are 11 T cell receptor beta chains derived from one specimen sequenced in a study of blood T cell repertoires in COVID-19. Data came from immunoSEQ multiplex PCR; TCRdb stores just in-frame clones and leaves some out. The sample consists of 30,000 to 35,000 clones, 82% of them appearing once. The sequenced sample consisted of peripheral blood. The receptor set was obtained from a man at least 80 years old with active or convalescent COVID-19.

The chain carries TRBV7-2 and TRBJ2-7; TRBD1 matches at 7 bases. Trimming took 5 bases from V and 6 from J; bases not matched to a gene: 10. Germline V CDR1 and CDR2: SGHTA, FQGNSA. CDR3 size: 14 residues. The CDR3 is CASSPNRQGFEQYF. The DNA for the CDR3 is TGTGCCAGCAGCCCGAACCGACAGGGCTTCGAGCAGTACTTC.

Here the CDR3 DNA reads TGTGCCAGCAGACTACAGGGCACTGAAGCTTTCTTT. It specifies CASRLQGTEAFF. The V call is TRBV7-9, the J call TRBJ1-1, with D perhaps TRBD1 (6 bases). CDR3 length: 12 residues. V lost 6 bases to trimming and J lost 4 bases, with 9 bases between them. Germline V gene sequence: CDR1 SEHNR, CDR2 FQNEAQ (reference sequence).

V is TRBV19 and J is TRBJ2-7; D is uncertain. This CDR3 is 13 amino acids long. Germline V gene sequence: CDR1 LNHDA, CDR2 SQIVND (reference sequence). V gave up 2 bases and J gave up 4 bases, with 9 bases separating them. The CDR3 loop is CASSITPGYEQYF. The CDR3 region has the DNA TGTGCCAGTAGTATAACTCCAGGATACGAGCAGTACTTC. The entire variable domain, with the rest obtained from reference TRBV19 and TRBJ2-7, is as follows: DGGITQSPKYLFRKEGQNVTLSCEQNLNHDAMYWYRQDPGQGLRLIYYSQIVNDFQKGDIAEGYSVSREKKESFPLTVTSAQKNPTAFYLCASSITPGYEQYFGPGTRLTVT.

The chain joins TRBV5-5 to TRBJ2-5; a weak D match, TRBD2 (6 bases). Looked up from germline, CDR1 is SGHKS and CDR2 is YYEKEE (reference sequence). CDR3 length: 15 amino acids. V shed 2 bases and J shed 0 bases, with 11 bases lying between them. The CDR3 here is CASSFGTLYQETQYF. Here the CDR3 DNA reads TGTGCCAGCAGCTTTGGGACTCTCTACCAAGAGACCCAGTACTTC.

The chain recombines TRBV7-2 with TRBJ1-2; 7 nucleotides match TRBD1. This CDR3 is 14 amino acids long. V shed 1 base and J 8 bases; nucleotides not matched to a gene: 7. In germline, CDR1 is SGHTA, CDR2 FQGNSA. The CDR3 DNA sequence: TGTGCCAGCAGCTTAGGGGCAGGGGGACGAGGCTACACCTTC. The encoded protein is CASSLGAGGRGYTF.

V and J are TRBV2 and TRBJ2-7; TRBD1 matches 7 bases. Per germline, CDR1 SNHLY and CDR2 FYNNEI. This CDR3 region has 14 residues. Trimming took 8 bases from V and 4 from J; bases not matched to a gene: 11. For the CDR3, the DNA is TGTGCCAGCCTACAGGACAGGTTCGGGTACGAGCAGTACTTC. Amino acid sequence: CASLQDRFGYEQYF. Using reference TRBV2 and TRBJ2-7 for the parts outside the CDR3, the full variable domain is EPEVTQTPSHQVTQMGQEVILRCVPISNHLYFYWYRQILGQKVEFLVSFYNNEISEKSEIFDDQFSVERPDGSNFTLKIRSTKLEDSAMYFCASLQDRFGYEQYFGPGTRLTVT.

This sequence joins TRBV11-2 and TRBJ2-1, with D tentatively TRBD1 (6 bases). CDR1 is SGHAT, CDR2 FQNNGV, per germline. The CDR3 runs to 13 residues. V shed 5 bases and J shed 4 bases, with 9 bases lying between them. The CDR3: CASSQDRYNEQFF. CDR3 DNA sequence: TGTGCCAGCAGCCAGGACAGATACAATGAGCAGTTCTTC.

The chain combines TRBV10-3 with TRBJ1-6, with TRBD1 matching over 9 bases. Germline V CDR1 and CDR2: ENHRY, SYGVKD. V shed 1 base, J shed 10 bases, and the junction held 5 bases outside the gene matches. The CDR3 is 15 amino acids. CDR3 sequence (DNA): TGTGCCATCAGTGAGTTGACAGGGGGAAGATCACCCCTCCACTTT. Protein: CAISELTGGRSPLHF.

V and J are TRBV5-6 and TRBJ1-2, with 8 bases identical to TRBD1. The germline V gene encodes CDR1 SGHDT and CDR2 YYEEEE. The CDR3 has 17 residues. V was clipped by 6 bases and J by 2 bases; unmatched bases: 15. The CDR3 spells CASTTTETGATNYGYTF. CDR3 in DNA: TGTGCCAGCACCACCACGGAGACAGGGGCGACCAACTATGGCTACACCTTC.

V is TRBV2 and J is TRBJ2-7, with D unresolved. The CDR3 has 16 amino acids. Germline V gives CDR1 SNHLY, CDR2 FYNNEI. V shed 1 base and J shed 1 base, with 14 bases lying between them. CDR3 in amino acids: CASSEDVGHRSYEQYF. DNA of the CDR3: TGTGCCAGCAGTGAAGACGTTGGGCACCGTTCCTACGAGCAGTACTTC.

CDR3: CASSFPGSEQFF. The DNA of the CDR3 is TGTGCCAGCAGCTTTCCCGGGAGTGAGCAGTTCTTC. The genes are TRBV7-2 and TRBJ2-1; tentative D call: TRBD2 (6 bases). Deletions cut 3 bases from V and 9 bases from J, with 9 bases between. This CDR3 has 12 amino acids. Germline CDR1 and CDR2: SGHTA and FQGNSA.